A single sample is the source of the 13 T cell receptor beta chains below, sequenced in a study of T cell changes during pregnancy in multiple sclerosis. Using immunoSEQ multiplex PCR, the repertoire was profiled, and TCRdb retains in-frame clones only, with some absent. This table holds roughly 58,000 clones, 90% found once. The sample consisted of CD8+ T cells from peripheral blood mononuclear cells, taken before pregnancy. These receptors all come from a female donor with multiple sclerosis, enrolled in a pregnancy study.

V is TRBV19 and J is TRBJ2-4; D possibly corresponds to TRBD2 (6 bases). The CDR3 length is 14 residues. CDR1 LNHDA and CDR2 SQIVND come from the germline V gene (reference sequence). With 8 bases removed from V and 6 bases from J, the gap between germline ends came to 17 bases. CDR3 coding DNA: TGTGCCAGTTCCCTTGGGGGGATGGCAAACATTCAGTACTTC. The encoded protein is CASSLGGMANIQYF.

V usage is TRBV19 and J usage is TRBJ1-6; 7 nucleotides match TRBD1. The V gene end was trimmed by 0 bases and the J gene end by 8 bases; junction bases not matched to a gene: 4. CDR3 length: 15 residues. CDR1 and CDR2 (germline): LNHDA, SQIVND (reference sequence). In DNA form, the CDR3 reads TGTGCCAGTAGTATAGACAGGGGGATGGATTCACCCCTCCACTTT. Translated, it gives CASSIDRGMDSPLHF.

The chain combines TRBV7-2 with TRBJ1-5, with 9 nucleotides matching TRBD1. Germline loops: CDR1 SGHTA, CDR2 FQGNSA. V shed 5 bases and J 0 bases; nucleotides not matched to a gene: 11. The CDR3 loop spans 18 amino acids. The CDR3 bases are TGTGCCAGCAGCACGACCGGGACAGGGACCTATAGCAATCAGCCCCAGCATTTT. Encoded protein: CASSTTGTGTYSNQPQHF.

The V call is TRBV15, the J call TRBJ1-4; 9 bases map to TRBD1. CDR1 and CDR2 from the germline V gene are LNHNV and YYDKDF (reference sequence). CDR3 length equals 16 residues. After removal of 3 bases from V and 7 bases from J, the junction contained 9 bases not matched to a gene. The CDR3 DNA reads as TGTGCCACCAGCAGTGAGACCGGGACAGGGCCTGAAAAACTGTTTTTT. Amino acid sequence: CATSSETGTGPEKLFF.

The chain is built from TRBV4-2 and TRBJ1-3, with a possible D match to TRBD1 (5 bases). Trimming pared 7 bases from V and 0 bases from J, leaving 16 bases between. Germline assignment: CDR1 LGHNA and CDR2 YNFKEQ. This CDR3 spans 16 amino acids. CDR3 sequence (DNA): TGTGCCAGCACCAACCCAGGGAAACTCTCTGGAAACACCATATATTTT. It yields the protein CASTNPGKLSGNTIYF.

The chain employs TRBV6-4 and TRBJ1-1; TRBD1 matches at 10 bases. This CDR3 spans 14 amino acids. The V segment lost 4 bases and the J segment 3 bases; nucleotides outside the gene matches: 2. Germline V gives CDR1 MRHNA, CDR2 SNTAGT. DNA of the CDR3: TGTGCCAGCAGTGTGACAGGGGGCCACACTGAAGCTTTCTTT. Encoded protein: CASSVTGGHTEAFF.

The chain links TRBV6-5 to TRBJ2-7; D gene ambiguous. With 0 bases removed from V and 6 bases from J, the gap between germline ends came to 9 bases. The CDR3 runs 13 residues. Germline-derived CDR1 and CDR2 are MNHEY and SVGAGI. CDR3 amino acids: CASSYSMPGEQYF. The DNA of the CDR3 is TGTGCCAGCAGTTACTCGATGCCCGGCGAGCAGTACTTC.

This clone was detected only once. The chain recombines TRBV12-5 with TRBJ1-2; 9 bases are shared with TRBD1. The CDR3 contains 18 residues. CDR1 and CDR2 from the germline V gene are LGHNT and FRNRAP. V shed 3 bases and J 8 bases; nucleotides not matched to a gene: 19. The CDR3 here is CASGFSLGQGRTVRGYTF. The CDR3 nucleotides are TGTGCTAGTGGTTTTAGCTTAGGACAGGGGAGAACGGTGAGGGGCTACACCTTC.

The V gene is TRBV5-4, the J gene TRBJ1-3; D possibly corresponds to TRBD1 (6 bases). V gave up 0 bases and J gave up 0 bases, with 10 bases separating them. Germline CDR1 and CDR2: SGHNT and YYREEE (reference sequence). This CDR3 spans 16 amino acids. CDR3 sequence (DNA): TGTGCCAGCAGCTTGGAAGGGGGAACCTCTGGAAACACCATATATTTT. It specifies CASSLEGGTSGNTIYF.

The chain's CDR3 is CASSWTGGADGYTF. The CDR3 nucleotides are TGTGCCAGCAGTTGGACAGGGGGCGCCGATGGCTACACCTTC. V usage is TRBV27 and J usage is TRBJ1-2; TRBD1 matches 11 bases. V lost 4 bases and J lost 6; bases outside the gene matches: 4. The CDR3 contains 14 residues. CDR1 is MNHEY, CDR2 SMNVEV, per germline (reference sequence).

The chain joins TRBV7-9 to TRBJ2-1; TRBD2 might be the D (6 bases). The CDR3 loop spans 14 amino acids. Trimming removed 1 base from V and 6 bases from J, with 10 bases in between. Germline CDR1 reads SEHNR; CDR2 reads FQNEAQ (reference sequence). The CDR3 region is CASSLGLAFNEQFF. The CDR3 nucleotides are TGTGCCAGCAGCTTAGGGCTAGCGTTCAATGAGCAGTTCTTC.

This rearrangement joins TRBV5-4 to TRBJ2-4; tentatively, D is TRBD1 (7 bases). CDR1 SGHNT and CDR2 YYREEE come from the germline V gene (reference sequence). This CDR3 is built from 18 residues. Trimming shortened V by 0 bases and J by 0 bases, and 16 bases separated the two germline ends. The CDR3 loop reads CASSLAGGQNLAKNIQYF. In nucleotides, the CDR3 is TGTGCCAGCAGCTTGGCCGGGGGACAGAATCTAGCCAAAAACATTCAGTACTTC.

This clone has just one count. The chain recombines TRBV13 with TRBJ2-6, with TRBD1 matching over 9 bases. Germline lookup yields CDR1 PRHDT and CDR2 FYEKMQ (reference sequence). This CDR3 has 17 amino acids. V dropped 3 bases and J dropped 4; count of bases not matched to a gene: 7. The CDR3 DNA follows: TGTGCCAGCAGCTTTAGGGGACAGGGAAACGGGGCCAACGTCCTGACTTTC. Amino acid sequence: CASSFRGQGNGANVLTF.